Listed here are 21 T cell receptor beta chains from one sample, sequenced in a study of naive and memory T cell subsets (dated by TCRdb to 2015 to 2018). Libraries were made using UMI-ligation and nested PCR. TCRdb shows the sequencer as Illumina MiSeq. The beta constant-region primer consisted of an equimolar mixture of two oligonucleotides that together covered TRBC1 and TRBC2. The ligated cDNA went through four rounds of PCR with nested alpha and beta constant-region primers together with the SP2 primer. TCRdb reprocessing: public reads trimmed at Q25 with fastp, clones called with MiXCR, in-frame beta chains kept. Identical CDR3 proteins give one entry, which carries the most common genes and DNA. Within this sample are around 130,000 distinct CDR3 sequences, with 30% to 45% of them counted one time only. The ten largest clones represent more than 0.8% of the sample. Material: central memory CD4+ T cells from blood. The cell subset or site tag for this specimen amounts to: central memory, CD45RA- CD27+. Receptors originate from a human donor in good health.

This clonotype has more than one count but fewer than ten. This chain joins TRBV10-3 and TRBJ2-1; either TRBD1 or TRBD2 may fit D (5 bases each). The CDR3 is 15 amino acids. The germline V and J ends were trimmed by 6 bases and 4 bases, with 16 bases remaining between them. Germline V CDR1 and CDR2: ENHRY, SYGVKD. CDR3 protein: CAIRPGRGEYNEQFF. The DNA for the CDR3 is TGTGCCATCAGACCAGGGCGAGGGGAATACAATGAGCAGTTCTTC.

About this clonotype itself: Being one base from a much bigger clone, this may be a read error. The rearrangement uses TRBV2 and TRBJ1-5, with D possibly being TRBD1 (5 bases). The V gene lost 8 bases and the J gene lost 4 bases, with 12 bases spanning the gap. The CDR3 spans 13 residues. Germline V gives CDR1 SNHLY, CDR2 FYNNEI. The chain's CDR3 is CASEGQVNQPQHF. The CDR3 DNA reads as TGTGCCAGCGAGGGGCAGGTTAATCAGCCCCAGCATTTT. The whole variable domain, remainder taken from reference TRBV2 and TRBJ1-5, is EPEVTQTPSHQVTQMGQEVILRCVPISNHLYFYWYRQILGQKVEFLVSFYNNEISEKSEIFDDQFSVERPDGSNFTLKIRSTKLEDSAMYFCASEGQVNQPQHFGDGTRLSIL.

This clonotype turned up a few times. This chain uses TRBV20-1 with TRBJ1-5, with no clear D. The CDR3 totals 15 residues. Deletions cut 2 bases from V and 0 bases from J, with 11 bases between. Germline V gene lookup returns CDR1 DFQATT and CDR2 SNEGSKA (reference sequence). CDR3 DNA sequence: TGCAGTGCTAGAATTCAGACTTTTAGCAATCAGCCCCAGCATTTT. This gives the protein CSARIQTFSNQPQHF.

The chain recombines TRBV3-1 with TRBJ2-1; TRBD2 might be the D (7 bases). Deletions cut 7 bases from V and 4 bases from J, with 11 bases between. Per germline, CDR1 LGHDT and CDR2 YNNKEL (reference sequence). This CDR3 comprises 13 residues. The CDR3 nucleotides are TGTGCCAGCAAGGGAGGGGGTTACAATGAGCAGTTCTTC. Protein sequence: CASKGGGYNEQFF.

The genes are TRBV28 and TRBJ2-6; the D is unclear. Looked up from germline, CDR1 is MDHEN and CDR2 is SYDVKM. The germline V and J ends were trimmed by 2 bases and 0 bases, with 8 bases remaining between them. The CDR3 is 16 residues long. The CDR3, as DNA: TGTGCCAGCAGTTTAACACAGAGCTCTGGGGCCAACGTCCTGACTTTC. It codes for CASSLTQSSGANVLTF.

The rearrangement links TRBV6-5 to TRBJ2-3, with 8 bases fitting TRBD2. The junction had 4 bases not matched to a gene; V was cut back by 0 bases and J by 5 bases. The CDR3 contains 15 residues. The germline gives CDR1 MNHEY, CDR2 SVGAGI. The chain's CDR3 is CASSYSSLAGDTQYF. CDR3 in DNA: TGTGCCAGCAGTTACTCCTCCCTAGCGGGAGATACGCAGTATTTT.

This clonotype was seen just once. The chain uses TRBV3-1 and TRBJ2-7, with 8 bases matching TRBD1. V lost 5 bases, J lost 6 bases, and 12 bases stayed unmatched. This CDR3 region has 15 residues. The germline V gene encodes CDR1 LGHDT and CDR2 YNNKEL (reference sequence). Written as DNA, the CDR3 is TGTGCCAGCAGCTTCTCGAGACAGGGGTCGCGCGAGCAGTACTTC. This codes for CASSFSRQGSREQYF.

The CDR3 DNA is TGTGCCAGCAGCTTAACCCCCGACAATGAGCAGTTCTTC. Translating gives CASSLTPDNEQFF. This chain connects TRBV7-3 to TRBJ2-1, with D unresolved. Germline values: CDR1 SGHTA, CDR2 FQGTGA. V was shortened by 0 bases and J by 5 bases, with 5 bases between the two germline ends. This CDR3 is 13 amino acids long.

The chain couples TRBV29-1 to TRBJ1-5; D is perhaps TRBD1 (5 bases). This CDR3 region has 12 residues. CDR1 SQVTM and CDR2 ANQGSEA come from the germline V gene. Between the trimmed V and J ends, which lost 7 bases and 4 bases, there was a span of 11 bases. DNA of the CDR3: TGCAGCGCCGGGACGGAGAATCAGCCCCAGCATTTT. Protein: CSAGTENQPQHF.

This clonotype was seen ten or more times. The V gene is TRBV28, the J gene TRBJ2-7; 9 bases map to TRBD1. From germline, CDR1 is MDHEN and CDR2 SYDVKM. This CDR3 spans 16 amino acids. The ends lost 4 bases at V and 4 bases at J; junction bases unmatched: 11. The CDR3: CASSYQRGQGGYEQYF. In DNA form, the CDR3 reads TGTGCCAGCAGTTACCAGAGGGGACAGGGCGGGTACGAGCAGTACTTC.

The J gene is TRBJ2-1, the V gene TRBV6-2 or TRBV6-3; TRBD2 might be the D (6 bases). V lost 5 bases, J lost 6 bases, and 8 bases lay in between. This CDR3 region has 12 residues. From germline, CDR1 is MNHEY and CDR2 SVGEGT. The CDR3: CASSQTSNEQFF. The CDR3 DNA sequence: TGTGCCAGCAGTCAGACTAGCAATGAGCAGTTCTTC.

The rearrangement links TRBV20-1 to TRBJ1-6, with D possibly TRBD1 on 5 matching bases. The CDR3 spans 13 residues. Trimming removed 5 bases from V and 10 bases from J, with 15 bases in between. Germline V gene data show CDR1 as DFQATT and CDR2 as SNEGSKA (reference sequence). The CDR3 region has the DNA TGCAGTGCTCGGGGCCCTCTCGGGTCACCCCTCCACTTT. Translated, it gives CSARGPLGSPLHF.

This clonotype was detected a few times. The chain carries TRBV10-3 and TRBJ2-7; TRBD1 matches at 7 bases. The V and J ends lost 10 bases and 7 bases, in that order; junction bases with no gene match: 19. The germline V gene encodes CDR1 ENHRY and CDR2 SYGVKD. This CDR3 spans 15 amino acids. CDR3 sequence reads: CATRRQGINFGEQYF. CDR3 sequence (DNA): TGTGCCACCCGCCGACAGGGTATCAACTTTGGGGAGCAGTACTTC.

This clonotype was seen at least ten times. The chain couples TRBV12-3 or TRBV12-4 to TRBJ2-2; D gene uncertain. Trimming left V 7 bases short and J 6 bases short, with 6 bases between. There are 11 residues in the CDR3. The CDR3 region is CASTRAGELFF. The CDR3 DNA sequence: TGTGCCAGCACCCGAGCCGGGGAGCTGTTTTTT.

This clonotype was detected only a few times. The V call is TRBV25-1, the J call TRBJ2-5, with D unclear. The germline V and J ends were trimmed by 1 base and 4 bases, with 7 bases remaining between them. Germline assignment: CDR1 MGHDK and CDR2 SYGVNS. The length of the CDR3 is 13 residues. The CDR3 sequence: CASSEFFPETQYF. CDR3 DNA: TGTGCCAGCAGTGAATTTTTCCCAGAGACCCAGTACTTC.

The chain joins TRBV29-1 to TRBJ1-2; no clear D. Germline V gene lookup returns CDR1 SQVTM and CDR2 ANQGSEA. The CDR3 loop spans 13 amino acids. Trimming cost V 3 bases and J 6 bases, with 14 bases left between them. The CDR3: CSVDSAGSHGYTF. Written as DNA, the CDR3 is TGCAGCGTTGATTCCGCCGGGTCCCATGGCTACACCTTC.

This clonotype was seen a few times. For the CDR3, the DNA is TGCGCCAGCAGCGAGGGACAGGGGTGGACTGAAGCTTTCTTT. Residues: CASSEGQGWTEAFF. V usage is TRBV5-1 and J usage is TRBJ1-1, with 10 bases fitting TRBD1. Losses at the gene ends were 4 bases for V and 5 bases for J; bases not matched to a gene: 5. CDR1 SGHRS and CDR2 YFSETQ come from the germline V gene. The length of the CDR3 is 14 residues.

This clonotype was seen only a few times. The chain combines TRBV7-2 with TRBJ2-1; D is possibly TRBD2 (6 bases). CDR3 length equals 15 residues. Trimming removed 1 base from V and 3 bases from J, with 10 bases in between. CDR1 SGHTA and CDR2 FQGNSA come from the germline V gene. The CDR3 here is CASSLVGGGYNEQFF. The CDR3 DNA is TGTGCCAGCAGCTTAGTTGGGGGAGGCTACAATGAGCAGTTCTTC. The full variable domain, rest sourced from reference TRBV7-2 and TRBJ2-1, is GAGVSQSPSNKVTEKGKDVELRCDPISGHTALYWYRQSLGQGLEFLIYFQGNSAPDKSGLPSDRFSAERTGGSVSTLTIQRTQQEDSAVYLCASSLVGGGYNEQFFGPGTRLTVL.

There are a few counts of this clonotype. The chain couples TRBV5-4 to TRBJ1-6; no definite D call. The CDR3 is made up of 13 amino acids. The V end lost 2 bases, the J end lost 6 bases, and 6 bases lay between the germline ends. Germline lookup yields CDR1 SGHNT and CDR2 YYREEE (reference sequence). The CDR3 region is CASSLPSNSPLHF. For the CDR3, the DNA is TGTGCCAGCAGCTTACCGAGTAATTCACCCCTCCACTTT.

This chain joins TRBV6-6 and TRBJ2-7, with D tentatively TRBD2 (7 bases). Germline values: CDR1 MNHNY, CDR2 SVGAGI (reference sequence). The CDR3 is 17 residues long. V gave up 2 bases and J gave up 1 base, with 18 bases separating them. CDR3 region: CASSYPPGGEISYEQYF. The CDR3 nucleotides are TGTGCCAGCAGTTACCCCCCGGGGGGCGAAATTTCCTACGAGCAGTACTTC.

The chain carries TRBV11-2 and TRBJ1-2, with D perhaps matching TRBD1 (5 bases). Trimming took 4 bases from V and 7 from J, leaving 16 bases between them. The V gene's germline CDR1 is SGHAT and CDR2 FQNNGV. The CDR3 loop spans 14 amino acids. CDR3 coding DNA: TGTGCCAGCAGCTCCTATCAGGGAGCAGGTGGCTACACCTTC. Protein product: CASSSYQGAGGYTF.